Listed below are T cell receptor beta chains from one sample, sequenced in a study of T cells in Graves' hyperthyroidism and ophthalmopathy. MiXCR was run by TCRdb on the multiplex PCR reads, yielding one entry per CDR3 protein. This table has under 600,000 distinct CDR3 sequences, around 16% appearing once. The sample was blood. Every receptor here comes from a middle-aged woman with Graves' ophthalmopathy. Both conserved end residues are part of each CDR3. A D gene is named only where the DNA matches it firmly. Size values are once, few and many counts, or a class for expanded clones, and some rows have none.

j_call v_call clone_size cdr3_length d_call cdr3_aa cdr3_nt
TRBJ1-4 TRBV5-5 many 15 - CASSGIVATNEKLFF TGTGCCAGCAGCGGAATAGTTGCAACTAATGAAAAACTGTTTTTT
TRBJ1-2 TRBV28 many 16 TRBD1 CASSPGAGTGGVGYTF TGTGCCAGCAGTCCGGGGGCCGGGACAGGGGGAGTAGGCTACACCTTC
TRBJ1-1 TRBV5-1 many 13 - CASSPRGYTEAFF TGCGCCAGCAGCCCACGGGGGTATACTGAAGCTTTCTTT
TRBJ2-4 TRBV11-2 many 14 - CASSTNREGNIQYF TGTGCCAGCAGCACGAACAGGGAGGGGAACATTCAGTACTTC
TRBJ1-2 TRBV2 - 13 TRBD1 CAGRTGDNYGYTF TGTGCCGGACGGACAGGGGATAACTATGGCTACACCTTC
TRBJ2-2 TRBV3-1 few 15 - CASSQWHNQPGELFF TGTGCCAGCAGCCAATGGCATAACCAGCCCGGGGAGCTGTTTTTT
TRBJ2-7 TRBV12-3/TRBV12-4 many 15 TRBD2 CASAPGAAGLEEQYF TGTGCCAGCGCTCCTGGGGCAGCGGGGCTAGAAGAGCAGTACTTC
TRBJ1-4 TRBV19 - 14 TRBD1 CASSADRGREKLFF TGTGCCAGTAGTGCCGACAGGGGGCGTGAAAAACTGTTTTTT
TRBJ2-7 TRBV6-2/TRBV6-3 few 14 - CASSYGGLGYEQYF TGTGCCAGCAGTTACGGGGGTTTAGGCTACGAGCAGTACTTC
TRBJ2-2 TRBV5-1 many 17 TRBD1 CASSQMTGDGYTGELFF TGCGCCAGCAGCCAAATGACAGGGGATGGATACACCGGGGAGCTGTTTTTT
TRBJ2-4 TRBV30 - 13 TRBD2 CAWKTIAGGIQYF TGTGCCTGGAAGACTATTGCGGGAGGCATTCAGTACTTC
TRBJ1-1 TRBV2 many 13 TRBD1 CASVGQGAGEAFF TGTGCCAGCGTGGGACAGGGGGCTGGTGAAGCTTTCTTT
TRBJ2-7 TRBV6-1 many 14 - CASSLGGRSYEQYF TGTGCCAGCAGTTTAGGTGGCAGGTCCTACGAGCAGTACTTC
TRBJ1-5 TRBV6-1 - 15 TRBD1 CASNPTGGRAQPQHF TGTGCCAGCAACCCGACAGGGGGCCGTGCTCAGCCCCAGCATTTT
TRBJ1-2 TRBV28 - 12 - CASSLGWNGYTF TGTGCCAGCAGCTTAGGGTGGAATGGCTACACCTTC
TRBJ2-7 TRBV11-2 - 17 TRBD2 CASSPHLRTSGRYEQYF TGTGCCAGCAGCCCACACCTCCGGACTAGCGGGAGATACGAGCAGTACTTC
TRBJ2-1 TRBV10-3 - 12 - CAIMRSNNEQFF TGTGCCATCATGAGGTCCAACAATGAGCAGTTCTTC
TRBJ1-1 TRBV5-1 many 14 TRBD1 CASSLRQGGTEAFF TGCGCCAGCAGCCTAAGACAGGGTGGGACTGAAGCTTTCTTT
TRBJ2-1 TRBV28 many 12 TRBD2 CASSTAGTRQFF TGTGCCAGCAGTACGGCCGGGACTAGACAGTTCTTC
TRBJ1-1 TRBV12-3/TRBV12-4 many 13 TRBD1 CASRIQGRTEAFF TGTGCCAGCAGGATACAGGGGAGGACTGAAGCTTTCTTT
TRBJ1-1 TRBV29-1 - 14 TRBD1 CSVAQQGALPEAFF TGCAGCGTTGCCCAACAGGGGGCGCTCCCTGAAGCTTTCTTT
TRBJ2-2 TRBV28 many 15 - CASSFLEKRTGELFF TGTGCCAGCAGTTTTTTAGAGAAGCGCACCGGGGAGCTGTTTTTT
TRBJ2-7 TRBV2 many 15 TRBD2 CASSDRLAATYEQYF TGTGCCAGCAGTGATCGGCTAGCGGCCACCTACGAGCAGTACTTC
TRBJ2-2 TRBV30 many 11 - CAWLDGGELFF TGTGCCTGGCTCGACGGCGGGGAGCTGTTTTTT
TRBJ2-5 TRBV2 many 19 TRBD2 CASSTLGLAGAIGAETQYF TGTGCCAGCAGTACACTGGGACTAGCGGGGGCAATAGGTGCAGAGACCCAGTACTTC
TRBJ1-1 TRBV6-1 many 14 TRBD1 CASSDRDRGLLAFF TGTGCCAGCAGTGACCGGGACAGGGGGCTTTTAGCTTTCTTT
TRBJ1-2 TRBV7-8 few 13 - CASSSLGRTGYTF TGTGCCAGCAGCTCACTGGGGCGGACTGGCTACACCTTC
TRBJ2-1 TRBV7-9 few 14 - CASSLNMESNEQFF TGTGCCAGCAGCTTAAATATGGAGTCGAATGAGCAGTTCTTC
TRBJ2-1 TRBV7-3 few 14 TRBD1 CASSLVGQANEQFF TGTGCCAGCAGCTTAGTAGGACAGGCGAATGAGCAGTTCTTC
TRBJ1-2 TRBV28 many 17 TRBD1 CASSFMPGTGSNYGYTF TGTGCCAGCAGTTTTATGCCCGGGACAGGCTCTAACTATGGCTACACCTTC
TRBJ1-2 TRBV7-8 many 14 TRBD1 CASSPDRGQGGYTF TGTGCCAGCAGCCCGGACAGGGGGCAGGGGGGCTACACCTTC
TRBJ2-7 TRBV29-1 - 10 - CSAVGDEQYF TGCAGCGCAGTGGGGGACGAGCAGTACTTC
TRBJ2-2 TRBV7-8 few 15 - CASSYGTHNTGELFF TGTGCCAGCAGCTACGGGACACATAACACCGGGGAGCTGTTTTTT
TRBJ2-1 TRBV6-1 many 15 - CASRPGHLSYNEQFF TGTGCCAGCAGACCGGGACACCTCTCCTACAATGAGCAGTTCTTC
TRBJ2-1 TRBV4-1 few 19 TRBD2 CASSPFSGRAGVAYNEQFF TGCGCCAGCAGCCCTTTCAGCGGGAGGGCCGGGGTGGCCTACAATGAGCAGTTCTTC
TRBJ2-5 TRBV7-9 many 13 - CASSLAGRETQYF TGTGCCAGCAGCTTAGCGGGGCGGGAGACCCAGTACTTC
TRBJ1-1 TRBV10-3 many 13 TRBD1 CAIRGTGNTEAFF TGTGCCATCAGGGGGACAGGGAACACTGAAGCTTTCTTT
TRBJ2-1 TRBV5-6 many 15 TRBD2 CASIQLATTYNEQFF TGTGCCAGCATCCAACTAGCGACAACCTACAATGAGCAGTTCTTC
TRBJ1-1 TRBV20-1 many 15 TRBD1 CSARGQGAPFAEAFF TGCAGTGCTAGAGGGCAGGGGGCACCCTTTGCTGAAGCTTTCTTT
TRBJ1-2 TRBV28 few 12 - CASSFSNYGYTF TGTGCCAGCAGTTTCAGCAACTATGGCTACACCTTC
TRBJ1-1 TRBV5-1 many 13 TRBD1 CASRSGGRTEAFF TGCGCCAGCAGGTCAGGGGGCCGCACTGAAGCTTTCTTT
TRBJ2-7 TRBV7-8 many 14 - CASSLGGILREQYF TGTGCCAGCAGCTTAGGTGGTATCCTGAGGGAGCAGTACTTC
TRBJ2-3 TRBV2 - 16 - CASSSVRGVKADTQYF TGTGCCAGCAGTTCTGTCAGGGGGGTTAAGGCAGATACGCAGTATTTT
TRBJ2-4 TRBV25-1 - 16 - CASSDPRAGAKNIQYF TGTGCCAGCAGTGATCCTCGGGCGGGGGCCAAAAACATTCAGTACTTC
TRBJ2-1 TRBV19 - 15 - CASSRLGGSYNEQFF TGTGCCAGTAGTAGGCTAGGGGGCTCCTACAATGAGCAGTTCTTC